Listed below are T cell receptor beta chains from one sample, sequenced in a study of cytomegalovirus exposure and HLA in healthy donors. The protocol was immunoSEQ multiplex PCR, while the TCRdb copy is restricted to in-frame clones and leaves out a portion. In the table there are about 140,000 clones, 70% to 80% of which are singletons. Source material: PBMCs. The receptors shown here come from a woman between 18 and 30 years old in good health and CMV-seropositive. Both conserved end residues are part of each CDR3. The order of the fields is J gene, V gene, clone size, D gene, CDR3 length, CDR3 DNA, CDR3 protein. The D gene is left open where the match is weak. Not every row has a clone size; where given, it reads once, few, many or a size class.

j_call: TRBJ2-7; v_call: TRBV2; clone_size: NA; d_call: NA; cdr3_length: 14; cdr3_nt: TGTGCCAGCAGTGAACAGGGGCCCTCCTACGAGCAGTACTTC; cdr3_aa: CASSEQGPSYEQYF
j_call: TRBJ2-5; v_call: TRBV9; clone_size: NA; d_call: NA; cdr3_length: 12; cdr3_nt: TGTGCCAGCAGCGAGGACAGCCTGACCCAGTACTTC; cdr3_aa: CASSEDSLTQYF
j_call: TRBJ1-3; v_call: TRBV5-4; clone_size: NA; d_call: TRBD1; cdr3_length: 18; cdr3_nt: TGTGCCAGCAGCTTGGACCCCGGGACAGGGAGAAAAGGAAACACCATATATTTT; cdr3_aa: CASSLDPGTGRKGNTIYF
j_call: TRBJ1-4; v_call: TRBV19; clone_size: NA; d_call: NA; cdr3_length: 15; cdr3_nt: TGTGCCAGTACTCATGGGGGGGCAACTAATGAAAAACTGTTTTTT; cdr3_aa: CASTHGGATNEKLFF
j_call: TRBJ1-2; v_call: TRBV4-3; clone_size: NA; d_call: NA; cdr3_length: 19; cdr3_nt: TGCGCCAGCAGCCAAGACTATGGTAGTGGAGCAGGGCCCAACTATGGCTACACCTTC; cdr3_aa: CASSQDYGSGAGPNYGYTF
j_call: TRBJ1-3; v_call: TRBV7-2; clone_size: NA; d_call: NA; cdr3_length: 15; cdr3_nt: TGTGCCAGCAGTGACTATCGTACCTCTGGAAACACCATATATTTT; cdr3_aa: CASSDYRTSGNTIYF
j_call: TRBJ2-1; v_call: TRBV5-1; clone_size: NA; d_call: TRBD2; cdr3_length: 15; cdr3_nt: TGCGCCAGCAGCTTGGCCCTCGGGGGGGACAATGAGCAGTTCTTC; cdr3_aa: CASSLALGGDNEQFF
j_call: TRBJ2-7; v_call: TRBV27; clone_size: NA; d_call: TRBD2; cdr3_length: 15; cdr3_nt: TGTGCCAGCAGGGACCGACTAGCGGAGATCTACGAGCAGTACTTC; cdr3_aa: CASRDRLAEIYEQYF
j_call: TRBJ1-1; v_call: TRBV7-8; clone_size: NA; d_call: NA; cdr3_length: 15; cdr3_nt: TGTGCCAGCAGCTTAGTAGGCAGGTGGGACACTGAAGCTTTCTTT; cdr3_aa: CASSLVGRWDTEAFF
j_call: TRBJ1-2; v_call: TRBV27; clone_size: NA; d_call: NA; cdr3_length: 14; cdr3_nt: TGTGCCAGCAGTGAGAGGGAAACTGGGATACGCTACACCTTC; cdr3_aa: CASSERETGIRYTF
j_call: TRBJ2-7; v_call: TRBV6-6; clone_size: NA; d_call: NA; cdr3_length: 14; cdr3_nt: TGTGCCAGCAGTTACTCGACTACCTCCTACGAGCAGTACTTC; cdr3_aa: CASSYSTTSYEQYF
j_call: TRBJ2-1; v_call: TRBV7-2; clone_size: NA; d_call: NA; cdr3_length: 14; cdr3_nt: TGTGCCAGCAGCTTAGTCACGGGGGAGTATGAGCAGTTCTTC; cdr3_aa: CASSLVTGEYEQFF
j_call: TRBJ2-1; v_call: TRBV4-3; clone_size: few; d_call: TRBD2; cdr3_length: 17; cdr3_nt: TGCGCCAGCAGCCAAGCTGGAGCGGGGGGGCGGTACAATGAGCAGTTCTTC; cdr3_aa: CASSQAGAGGRYNEQFF
j_call: TRBJ1-2; v_call: TRBV7-9; clone_size: NA; d_call: NA; cdr3_length: 12; cdr3_nt: TGTTCCAGCAGCGGAGGGACGAGGGGCTACACCTTC; cdr3_aa: CSSSGGTRGYTF
j_call: TRBJ1-1; v_call: TRBV6-1; clone_size: NA; d_call: TRBD1; cdr3_length: 15; cdr3_nt: TGTGCCAGCAGTAAGACCGGGACAGGGGGGACTGAAGCTTTCTTT; cdr3_aa: CASSKTGTGGTEAFF
j_call: TRBJ1-2; v_call: TRBV28; clone_size: NA; d_call: TRBD1; cdr3_length: 16; cdr3_nt: TGTGCCAGCAGCGACCCCCGGCGGACAGGCCTCTATGGCTACACCTTC; cdr3_aa: CASSDPRRTGLYGYTF
j_call: TRBJ2-3; v_call: TRBV28; clone_size: few; d_call: TRBD2; cdr3_length: 17; cdr3_nt: TGTGCCAGCAGTTCACCCCTAGATAGCGGGGGGTTAGATACGCAGTATTTT; cdr3_aa: CASSSPLDSGGLDTQYF
j_call: TRBJ1-2; v_call: TRBV27; clone_size: NA; d_call: NA; cdr3_length: 15; cdr3_nt: TGTGCCAGCAGTTCAACAGGGAAAGGGCGTAATGGCTACACCTTC; cdr3_aa: CASSSTGKGRNGYTF
j_call: TRBJ2-1; v_call: TRBV27; clone_size: NA; d_call: NA; cdr3_length: 14; cdr3_nt: TGTGCCAGCAGTGCGGGCTACTCCTACAATGAGCAGTTCTTC; cdr3_aa: CASSAGYSYNEQFF
j_call: TRBJ1-4; v_call: TRBV6-5; clone_size: NA; d_call: NA; cdr3_length: 14; cdr3_nt: TGTGCCAGCAGTCTGACAGGAATTAATGAAAAACTGTTTTTT; cdr3_aa: CASSLTGINEKLFF
j_call: TRBJ2-5; v_call: TRBV7-2; clone_size: NA; d_call: NA; cdr3_length: 13; cdr3_nt: TGTGCCAGCAGCTTAGTAATTCAAGAGACCCAGTACTTC; cdr3_aa: CASSLVIQETQYF
j_call: TRBJ1-1; v_call: TRBV18; clone_size: few; d_call: NA; cdr3_length: 13; cdr3_nt: TGTGCCAGCTCACCGACACGCAACACTGAAGCTTTCTTT; cdr3_aa: CASSPTRNTEAFF
j_call: TRBJ1-3; v_call: TRBV18; clone_size: NA; d_call: NA; cdr3_length: 15; cdr3_nt: TGTGCCAGCTCACCCCCGGGTCTATCTGGAAACACCATATATTTT; cdr3_aa: CASSPPGLSGNTIYF
j_call: TRBJ1-1; v_call: TRBV5-4; clone_size: NA; d_call: TRBD1; cdr3_length: 15; cdr3_nt: TGTGCCAGTACCGAAGACAGGGGGCTAAGCACTGAAGCTTTCTTT; cdr3_aa: CASTEDRGLSTEAFF
j_call: TRBJ1-1; v_call: TRBV5-1; clone_size: NA; d_call: NA; cdr3_length: 11; cdr3_nt: TGCGCCAGCAGGTCGGGAGATGAAGCTTTCTTT; cdr3_aa: CASRSGDEAFF
j_call: TRBJ2-1; v_call: TRBV2; clone_size: NA; d_call: NA; cdr3_length: 13; cdr3_nt: TGTGCCAGCAGTGGTCCCGGGGTCAATGAGCAGTTCTTC; cdr3_aa: CASSGPGVNEQFF
j_call: TRBJ1-2; v_call: TRBV14; clone_size: few; d_call: NA; cdr3_length: 15; cdr3_nt: TGTGCCAGCAGCCAAGATCAAAACAGGGCCTATGGCTACACCTTC; cdr3_aa: CASSQDQNRAYGYTF
j_call: TRBJ2-7; v_call: TRBV19; clone_size: NA; d_call: NA; cdr3_length: 13; cdr3_nt: TGTGCCAGTAGTAGGCGGACTGATTACGAGCAGTACTTC; cdr3_aa: CASSRRTDYEQYF
j_call: TRBJ1-3; v_call: TRBV28; clone_size: NA; d_call: NA; cdr3_length: 14; cdr3_nt: TGTGCCAGCAGTGTAGGAGGTGACGGAAACACCATATATTTT; cdr3_aa: CASSVGGDGNTIYF
j_call: TRBJ1-1; v_call: TRBV9; clone_size: NA; d_call: TRBD1; cdr3_length: 15; cdr3_nt: TGTGCCAGCAGCGTAGTAGGGCAGGGGGACACTGAAGCTTTCTTT; cdr3_aa: CASSVVGQGDTEAFF
j_call: TRBJ1-4; v_call: TRBV5-1; clone_size: NA; d_call: NA; cdr3_length: 14; cdr3_nt: TGCGCCAGCAGCCGATCTGGGACAAATGAAAAACTGTTTTTT; cdr3_aa: CASSRSGTNEKLFF
j_call: TRBJ2-7; v_call: TRBV2; clone_size: NA; d_call: NA; cdr3_length: 14; cdr3_nt: TGTGCCAGCAGTGATCTATTACAGCTCTACGAGCAGTACTTC; cdr3_aa: CASSDLLQLYEQYF
j_call: TRBJ1-1; v_call: TRBV7-9; clone_size: NA; d_call: TRBD1; cdr3_length: 16; cdr3_nt: TGTGCCAGCAGCCGAATGGAGGGGGCTTCGAACACTGAAGCTTTCTTT; cdr3_aa: CASSRMEGASNTEAFF
j_call: TRBJ2-7; v_call: TRBV2; clone_size: NA; d_call: TRBD1; cdr3_length: 14; cdr3_nt: TGTGCCAGCAGGGAACAGGGGCCAGGGTACGAGCAGTACTTC; cdr3_aa: CASREQGPGYEQYF
j_call: TRBJ2-3; v_call: TRBV25-1; clone_size: NA; d_call: NA; cdr3_length: 14; cdr3_nt: TGTGCCAGCCTACGGGCCCCAGGAGGAGATACGCAGTATTTT; cdr3_aa: CASLRAPGGDTQYF
j_call: TRBJ1-6; v_call: TRBV9; clone_size: few; d_call: NA; cdr3_length: 15; cdr3_nt: TGTGCCAGCAGCGTGGGGAGCTCCTATAATTCACCCCTCCACTTT; cdr3_aa: CASSVGSSYNSPLHF
j_call: TRBJ1-1; v_call: TRBV9; clone_size: once; d_call: NA; cdr3_length: 13; cdr3_nt: TGTGCCAGCAGCGTAGGAGGATACACTGAAGCTTTCTTT; cdr3_aa: CASSVGGYTEAFF
j_call: TRBJ1-5; v_call: TRBV28; clone_size: NA; d_call: NA; cdr3_length: 13; cdr3_nt: TGTGCCAGCAGTCGGCAGGGCAATCAGCCCCAGCATTTT; cdr3_aa: CASSRQGNQPQHF
j_call: TRBJ1-5; v_call: TRBV6-5; clone_size: few; d_call: NA; cdr3_length: 12; cdr3_nt: TGTGCCAGCAGTTCGGGCAATCAGCCCCAGCATTTT; cdr3_aa: CASSSGNQPQHF
j_call: TRBJ2-7; v_call: TRBV7-2; clone_size: once; d_call: NA; cdr3_length: 15; cdr3_nt: TGTGCCAGCAGCTTACAGGGTTATACCTCCTACGAGCAGTACTTC; cdr3_aa: CASSLQGYTSYEQYF
j_call: TRBJ1-3; v_call: TRBV18; clone_size: NA; d_call: NA; cdr3_length: 14; cdr3_nt: TGTGCCAGCTACGGGTCAACCTCTGGAAACACCATATATTTT; cdr3_aa: CASYGSTSGNTIYF
j_call: TRBJ2-2; v_call: TRBV2; clone_size: once; d_call: NA; cdr3_length: 14; cdr3_nt: TGTGCCAGCAGCACAGGGAGGAACACCGGGGAGCTGTTTTTT; cdr3_aa: CASSTGRNTGELFF
j_call: TRBJ2-2; v_call: TRBV10-1; clone_size: NA; d_call: TRBD1; cdr3_length: 17; cdr3_nt: TGCGCCAGCAGTGAGCCGACAGGGGGAGATAACACCGGGGAGCTGTTTTTT; cdr3_aa: CASSEPTGGDNTGELFF
j_call: TRBJ2-7; v_call: TRBV5-1; clone_size: NA; d_call: TRBD2; cdr3_length: 14; cdr3_nt: TGCGCCAGCAGGAGGGCGGGGGGAACCTACGAGCAGTACTTC; cdr3_aa: CASRRAGGTYEQYF
j_call: TRBJ1-2; v_call: TRBV2; clone_size: NA; d_call: TRBD1; cdr3_length: 16; cdr3_nt: TGTGCCAGCAGTGAATCCGGGACAGGGCGAGTCTATGGCTACACCTTC; cdr3_aa: CASSESGTGRVYGYTF
j_call: TRBJ1-6; v_call: TRBV6-1; clone_size: NA; d_call: TRBD1; cdr3_length: 14; cdr3_nt: TGTGCCAGCAGTGAAGGATTCCCGGGACAGGGACCCTCCTTT; cdr3_aa: CASSEGFPGQGPSF
j_call: TRBJ2-5; v_call: TRBV12-5; clone_size: NA; d_call: NA; cdr3_length: 12; cdr3_nt: TGTGCTAGTGGTTTTTCGAGGGAGACCCAGTACTTC; cdr3_aa: CASGFSRETQYF
j_call: TRBJ2-2; v_call: TRBV5-1; clone_size: NA; d_call: NA; cdr3_length: 16; cdr3_nt: TGCGCCAGCAGCTTGGCCAGGACAACCAACACCGGGGAGCTGTTTTTT; cdr3_aa: CASSLARTTNTGELFF
j_call: TRBJ2-5; v_call: TRBV23-1; clone_size: once; d_call: NA; cdr3_length: 17; cdr3_nt: TGCGCCAGCAGCGACGAACGGCCCGGTGGAGGACAAGAGACCCAGTACTTC; cdr3_aa: CASSDERPGGGQETQYF
j_call: TRBJ2-7; v_call: TRBV5-4; clone_size: few; d_call: NA; cdr3_length: 14; cdr3_nt: TGTGCCAGCACCTTCTTTCGGACCGGGAACGAGCAGTACTTC; cdr3_aa: CASTFFRTGNEQYF
j_call: TRBJ2-5; v_call: TRBV6-6; clone_size: NA; d_call: NA; cdr3_length: 14; cdr3_nt: TGTGCCAGCAGTTACGACAGATCTCAAGAGACCCAGTACTTC; cdr3_aa: CASSYDRSQETQYF
j_call: TRBJ1-1; v_call: TRBV27; clone_size: NA; d_call: TRBD1; cdr3_length: 14; cdr3_nt: TGTGCCAGCAGCCTAACAGGGGTATACACTGAAGCTTTCTTT; cdr3_aa: CASSLTGVYTEAFF
j_call: TRBJ1-1; v_call: TRBV19; clone_size: NA; d_call: NA; cdr3_length: 12; cdr3_nt: TGTGCCAGTAGTTACAGGGACACTGAAGCTTTCTTT; cdr3_aa: CASSYRDTEAFF
j_call: TRBJ1-5; v_call: TRBV5-1; clone_size: NA; d_call: NA; cdr3_length: 14; cdr3_nt: TGCGCCAGCAGCTTGGACTCCGGGAGACAGCCCCAGCATTTT; cdr3_aa: CASSLDSGRQPQHF
j_call: TRBJ1-2; v_call: TRBV14; clone_size: NA; d_call: TRBD1; cdr3_length: 18; cdr3_nt: TGTGCCAGCAGCCAAGATCGTCGGACAGGGGGCTCTCTGCATGGCTACACCTTC; cdr3_aa: CASSQDRRTGGSLHGYTF
j_call: TRBJ1-5; v_call: TRBV7-2; clone_size: NA; d_call: TRBD1; cdr3_length: 15; cdr3_nt: TGTGCCAGCAGCACCGGGACAGGGCGTAATCAGCCCCAGCATTTT; cdr3_aa: CASSTGTGRNQPQHF
j_call: TRBJ2-7; v_call: TRBV6-1; clone_size: NA; d_call: NA; cdr3_length: 13; cdr3_nt: TGTGCCAGCAGTGAGACAGTGCCCTACGAGCAGTACTTC; cdr3_aa: CASSETVPYEQYF
j_call: TRBJ2-7; v_call: TRBV10-2; clone_size: NA; d_call: TRBD1; cdr3_length: 16; cdr3_nt: TGCGCCAGCAGTGACCGTGGGACAGGGACCTCCTACGAGCAGTACTTC; cdr3_aa: CASSDRGTGTSYEQYF
j_call: TRBJ1-2; v_call: TRBV6-5; clone_size: NA; d_call: TRBD1; cdr3_length: 15; cdr3_nt: TGTGCCAGCAGTACACAGACAGGGGGCGTGTATGGCTACACCTTC; cdr3_aa: CASSTQTGGVYGYTF